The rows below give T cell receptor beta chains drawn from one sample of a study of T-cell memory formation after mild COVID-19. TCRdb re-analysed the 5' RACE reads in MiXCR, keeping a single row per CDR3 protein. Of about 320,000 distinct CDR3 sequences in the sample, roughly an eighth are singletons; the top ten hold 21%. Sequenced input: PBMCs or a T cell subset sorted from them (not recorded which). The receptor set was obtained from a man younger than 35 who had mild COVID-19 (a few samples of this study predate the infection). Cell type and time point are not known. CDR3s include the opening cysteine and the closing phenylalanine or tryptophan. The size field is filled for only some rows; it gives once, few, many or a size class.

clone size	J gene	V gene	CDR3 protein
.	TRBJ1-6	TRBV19	CASNAVWNSPLHF
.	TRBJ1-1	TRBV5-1	CASSPGRGRMNTEAFF
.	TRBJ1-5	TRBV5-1	CASSIGRDQPQHF
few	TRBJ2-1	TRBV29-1	CSVEPSYNEQFF
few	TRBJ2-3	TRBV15	CATSRDFGGGNQADTQYF
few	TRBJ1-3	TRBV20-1	CSARIWAPVGTIYF
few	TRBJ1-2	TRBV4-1	CASQGDNYGYTF
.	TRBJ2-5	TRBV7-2	CASSLVSSGQETQYF
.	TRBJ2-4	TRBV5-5	CASSLGLRAKNIQYF
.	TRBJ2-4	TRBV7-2	CASSFGPGLGSF
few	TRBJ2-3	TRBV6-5	CASSYRGQGWRDTQYF
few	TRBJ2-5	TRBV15	CATSSQRGARETQYF
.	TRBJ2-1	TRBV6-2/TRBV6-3	CASSDPGGYEQFF
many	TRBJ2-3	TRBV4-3	CASSQSGTDTQYF
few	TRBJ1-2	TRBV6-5	CASRRDGVDGYTF
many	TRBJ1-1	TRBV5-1	CASSFGRLFEAFF
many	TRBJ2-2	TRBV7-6	CASSTEPYTNTGELFF
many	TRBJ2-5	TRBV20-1	CSATTPGTGGRYSGEYQETQYF
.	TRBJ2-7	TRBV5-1	CASSPGTSGTEQYF
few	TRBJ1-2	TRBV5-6	CASSSGTTPGLVKNWRHGYTF
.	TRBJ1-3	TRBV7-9	CASSSAGTSGNTIYF
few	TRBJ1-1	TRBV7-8	CASSHPRDEAFF
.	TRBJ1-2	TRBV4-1	CASSPTGRTYGYTF
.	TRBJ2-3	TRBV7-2	CASSFTSGVADTQYF
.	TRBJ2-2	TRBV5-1	CASSGQGAGNTGELFF
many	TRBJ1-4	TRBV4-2	CASSQELGASEKLFF
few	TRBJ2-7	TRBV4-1	CASSYRDTNAYEQYF
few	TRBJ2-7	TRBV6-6	CASSEIYEQYF
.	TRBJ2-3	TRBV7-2	CASSPRAGGDTQYF
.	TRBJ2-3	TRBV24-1	CATSDLPLGAGTDTQYF
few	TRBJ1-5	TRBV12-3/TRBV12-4	CASSFESNQPQHF
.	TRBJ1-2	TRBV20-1	CSARDRDRGLDGYTF
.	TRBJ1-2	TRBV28	CASSTGSQNRGIYGYTF
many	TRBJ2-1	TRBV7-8	CASSPYSGFGSYNEQFF
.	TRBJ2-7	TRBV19	CASSAREGQIDEQYF
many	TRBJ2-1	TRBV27	CASSYWARGYNEQFF
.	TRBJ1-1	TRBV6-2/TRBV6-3	CASSPRWTVNTEAFF
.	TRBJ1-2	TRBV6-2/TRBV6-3	CASSYHREHYGYTF
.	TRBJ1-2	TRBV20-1	CSADGAPGARGYTF
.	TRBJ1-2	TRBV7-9	CASSSPGGGLGSGYTF